The 6 T cell receptor beta chains below were found in one sample sequenced in a study of human thymus T cells. Sequencing was performed with immunoSEQ multiplex PCR; in TCRdb, only in-frame clones are kept and a portion is missing. The table records some 120,000 clones, just under 95% of them present only once. Resections from corrective heart surgery supplied the thymus tissue. Sequences were obtained from thymus tissue. The receptors originated from a boy younger than two with a congenital heart defect but otherwise immunologically healthy.

The chain has TRBV29-1 and TRBJ1-2; a weak D match, TRBD1 (6 bases). Germline CDR1 is SQVTM and CDR2 is ANQGSEA. The CDR3 extends over 13 amino acids. Trimming shortened V by 7 bases and J by 1 base, and 13 bases separated the two germline ends. The CDR3 spells CSAAGGSNYGYTF. The CDR3 DNA sequence: TGCAGCGCCGCTGGGGGCAGTAACTATGGCTACACCTTC.

The chain joins TRBV7-2 to TRBJ2-5, with D perhaps TRBD1 or TRBD2 (6 bases each). This CDR3 comprises 15 residues. Germline CDR1 SGHTA, CDR2 FQGNSA. The V end lost 0 bases, the J end lost 5 bases, and 13 bases lay between the germline ends. The DNA of the CDR3 is TGTGCCAGCAGCTTAGCGCCTGGGGGGCACGAGACCCAGTACTTC. Residues: CASSLAPGGHETQYF.

This chain connects TRBV18 to TRBJ1-6; a weak D match, TRBD1 (5 bases). Germline V gene data show CDR1 as KGHSH and CDR2 as LQKENI. The CDR3 contains 15 residues. V lost 3 bases, J lost 4 bases, and 10 bases lay in between. CDR3 in DNA: TGTGCCAGCTCACCTTCTGAGGGGTATAATTCACCCCTCCACTTT. This sequence encodes CASSPSEGYNSPLHF. Combining the CDR3 with reference TRBV18 and TRBJ1-6 gives the whole variable domain NAGVMQNPRHLVRRRGQEARLRCSPMKGHSHVYWYRQLPEEGLKFMVYLQKENIIDESGMPKERFSAEFPKEGPSILRIQQVVRGDSAAYFCASSPSEGYNSPLHFGNGTRLTVT.

The rearrangement links TRBV4-2 to TRBJ1-3; D gene unclear. V dropped 0 bases and J dropped 7 bases, with 13 bases sitting between them. Germline CDR1 is LGHNA and CDR2 is YNFKEQ. This CDR3 is 15 amino acids long. CDR3 nucleotides: TGTGCCAGCAGCCAAGAAGTCGGCAGGTTGAACACCATATATTTT. Translating it yields CASSQEVGRLNTIYF.

The chain is built from TRBV7-2 and TRBJ1-1, with a tentative D call TRBD1 (6 bases). Trimming shortened V by 4 bases and J by 3 bases, and 21 bases separated the two germline ends. Germline V gene sequence: CDR1 SGHTA, CDR2 FQGNSA. The CDR3 runs to 17 residues. CDR3 region: CASSSDGARGCDTEAFF. For the CDR3, the DNA is TGTGCCAGCAGCTCGGACGGGGCCAGGGGTTGTGACACTGAAGCTTTCTTT.

V usage is TRBV6-6 and J usage is TRBJ2-7; 9 nucleotides match TRBD1. J was trimmed by 2 bases and V by 4 bases; bases with no gene match: 0. The germline V gene has CDR1 MNHNY and CDR2 SVGAGI (reference sequence). CDR3 length equals 13 residues. The CDR3 is CASSWDRAYEQYF. In nucleotides, the CDR3 is TGTGCCAGCAGTTGGGACAGGGCCTACGAGCAGTACTTC.